A selection of T cell receptor beta chains follows, all from one sample in a study of T-cell memory formation after mild COVID-19. TCRdb processed the 5' RACE reads anew with MiXCR; each CDR3 protein has one entry. There are about 400,000 distinct CDR3 sequences in the sample; about a quarter occur only once, and roughly 14% lies in the top ten. The specimen sequenced was PBMCs or a T cell subset sorted from them (not recorded which). These receptors all come from an adult woman who had mild COVID-19 (a few samples of this study predate the infection). Cell type and time point are not known. Both conserved end residues are part of each CDR3. Fields, in order: clone size, J gene, V gene, D gene, CDR3 DNA, CDR3 protein. The D gene is left open where the match is weak. A row's size may be missing; if present it is once, few, many or a size class.

>NA|TRBJ1-1|TRBV6-5|TRBD1
TGTGCCAGCAGTAAGGGACAGGGAGGGCTTGCTGAAGCTTTCTTT
CASSKGQGGLAEAFF
>NA|TRBJ1-2|TRBV20-1|TRBD1
TGCAGACCGGGGACAGCGACTAACTATGGCTACACCTTC
CRPGTATNYGYTF
>few|TRBJ2-3|TRBV5-1|NA
TGCGCCAGCAGCTTGGAGTCTACGCAGTATTTT
CASSLESTQYF
>few|TRBJ2-3|TRBV28|TRBD2
TGTGCCAGCAACGAGCGGGAGGGTCCTCTGGATACGCAGTATTTT
CASNEREGPLDTQYF
>NA|TRBJ2-2|TRBV4-3|NA
TGCGCCAGCAGCGCGGGACCCCAGAACACCGGGGAGCTGTTTTTT
CASSAGPQNTGELFF
>few|TRBJ2-7|TRBV16|NA
TGTGCCAGCAGCCCACAGGGAGGAGACAACTCCTACGAGCAGTACTTC
CASSPQGGDNSYEQYF
>few|TRBJ2-1|TRBV4-1|NA
TGCGCCAGCAGCCAAGATAGATGGACCTGGGAGCAGTTCTTC
CASSQDRWTWEQFF
>NA|TRBJ2-3|TRBV4-1|NA
TGCGCCAGCAGCCAAGACCAGGACAAGCTAAACACAGATACGCAGTATTTT
CASSQDQDKLNTDTQYF
>few|TRBJ2-1|TRBV12-3/TRBV12-4|NA
TGTGCCAGCACCCCCGCGAGGGTTAGCTCCTACAATGAGCAGTTCTTC
CASTPARVSSYNEQFF
>few|TRBJ2-7|TRBV29-1|NA
TGCAGCGTTGTGTCGGGAGTCCTATCTAGCTCCTACGAGCAGTACTTC
CSVVSGVLSSSYEQYF
>NA|TRBJ2-1|TRBV4-2|TRBD2
TGTGCCAGCAGCCAAGAGGGCGGGAGGGTTTACAATGAGCAGTTCTTC
CASSQEGGRVYNEQFF
>few|TRBJ1-1|TRBV7-6|TRBD1
TGTGCCAGCAGCCCGACGACAGGGGTTTGGTCTGAAGCTTTCTTT
CASSPTTGVWSEAFF
>NA|TRBJ2-1|TRBV7-6|NA
TGTGCCAGCAGCTCACTATATGAGCAGTTCTTC
CASSSLYEQFF
>few|TRBJ2-7|TRBV27|NA
TGTGCCAGCAGTACCCTTCCTGGGGGCATCGCCTACGAGCAGTACTTC
CASSTLPGGIAYEQYF
>NA|TRBJ2-3|TRBV6-6|NA
TGTGCCAGCAGTTACCCTGAAGAGGCGGCGAGCACAGATACGCAGTATTTT
CASSYPEEAASTDTQYF
>NA|TRBJ2-1|TRBV5-5|NA
TGTGCCAGCAGCTTGCAGGGCCCTCGAGGGCAGTTCTTC
CASSLQGPRGQFF
>few|TRBJ2-1|TRBV5-1|TRBD2
TGCGCCAGCAGCCCGCCGACTAGCGGGAGCTCCTACAATGAGCAGTTCTTC
CASSPPTSGSSYNEQFF
>few|TRBJ2-1|TRBV27|NA
TGTGCCAGCAGTTTCCGACAGGAGGTTACCTACAATGAGCAGTTCTTC
CASSFRQEVTYNEQFF
>NA|TRBJ2-3|TRBV24-1|TRBD2
TGTGCCACCAGTGCCCGAGGACTAGCGGGAGTGGGAGATACGCAGTATTTT
CATSARGLAGVGDTQYF
>once|TRBJ2-1|TRBV20-1|NA
TGCAGTGCTAGACGGCTCGCCCGCGGCTATTGGCACGCTACAGGTGAGCAGTTCTTC
CSARRLARGYWHATGEQFF
>NA|TRBJ1-5|TRBV7-8|TRBD1
TGTGCCAGCAGCGGAAAAGACAGGGGAAGGCAGCCCCAGCATTTT
CASSGKDRGRQPQHF
>few|TRBJ2-4|TRBV5-5|NA
TGTGCCAGCAGCTTGGTTTTTGGGGGAGCCCTTGACACAGCCAAAAACATTCAGTACTTC
CASSLVFGGALDTAKNIQYF
>few|TRBJ2-5|TRBV4-2|NA
TGTGCCAGCAGCCCCACAGACGCGAGCGCCGCCCAAGAGACCCAGTACTTC
CASSPTDASAAQETQYF
>few|TRBJ2-5|TRBV4-1|NA
TGCGCCAGCAGCCAAGGGCAGGGGCTGGGAGAGACCCAGTACTTC
CASSQGQGLGETQYF
>few|TRBJ1-2|TRBV20-1|NA
TGCAGTGCTAGAGACTCAGGGTACTATGGCTACACCTTC
CSARDSGYYGYTF
>NA|TRBJ2-2|TRBV9|NA
TGTGCCAGCAGTGCCCGAGTAACGTGGGCCACGAACACCGGGGAGCTGTTTTTT
CASSARVTWATNTGELFF
>few|TRBJ2-1|TRBV15|NA
TGTGCCACCAGCGGGACTCTTAATGGGGGAATTTTCTTC
CATSGTLNGGIFF
>NA|TRBJ2-1|TRBV7-3|TRBD2
TGTGCCAGCAGCTTAGGAGCCCTCGGGGGGGTATCCTACAATGAGCAGTTCTTC
CASSLGALGGVSYNEQFF
>few|TRBJ2-7|TRBV29-1|NA
TGCAGCGCCATCCAGGGGACCGAGCAGTACTTC
CSAIQGTEQYF
>many|TRBJ2-3|TRBV5-3|NA
TGTGCCAGAAGCTTGGGGGTCACAGATACGCAGTATTTT
CARSLGVTDTQYF
>NA|TRBJ2-1|TRBV5-1|TRBD1
TGCGCCAGCAGTACCGGACAGGGTTCCTACAATGAGCAGTTCTTC
CASSTGQGSYNEQFF
>few|TRBJ2-1|TRBV12-3/TRBV12-4|NA
TGTGCCAGCAGTTTATCCCCCGGCGGGGCCCCTCACGAGCAGTTCTTC
CASSLSPGGAPHEQFF
>few|TRBJ2-5|TRBV7-2|NA
TGTGCCAGCAGCCCTCGGGCGAGCCAAGAGACCCAGTACTTC
CASSPRASQETQYF
>NA|TRBJ2-3|TRBV5-6|TRBD2
TGTGCCAGCAGCCCCACCCGGTCTAGCGGGGTAGATACGCAGTATTTT
CASSPTRSSGVDTQYF
>many|TRBJ2-3|TRBV7-2|NA
TGTGCCAGCAGCTTAACCTGGACTACCCGCACAGATACGCAGTATTTT
CASSLTWTTRTDTQYF
>NA|TRBJ2-7|TRBV3-1|TRBD1
TGTGCCAGCAGCCAAGACCCTCGGACAGGGAGGCCCTACGAGCAGTACTTC
CASSQDPRTGRPYEQYF
>NA|TRBJ2-1|TRBV9|NA
TGTGCCAGCAGCGTAGGGGACGGCCGCTCCTACAATGAGCAGTTCTTC
CASSVGDGRSYNEQFF
>NA|TRBJ2-1|TRBV12-3/TRBV12-4|TRBD2
TGTGCCAGCAGTTTACCGACGGGAGGGACGAATGAGCAGTTCTTC
CASSLPTGGTNEQFF
>few|TRBJ1-2|TRBV12-3/TRBV12-4|TRBD1
TGTGCCAGCTATCGTCAGGGGGACAGAAACTATGGCTACACCTTC
CASYRQGDRNYGYTF
>NA|TRBJ1-1|TRBV7-2|NA
TGTGCCAGCAGCTTCTCGACTCAGGGGAGCACTGAAGCTTTCTTT
CASSFSTQGSTEAFF
>NA|TRBJ2-7|TRBV15|NA
TGTGCCACCAGCAGAGTCCTCGGGGCCTCCTACGAGCAGTACTTC
CATSRVLGASYEQYF
>NA|TRBJ2-2|TRBV5-1|NA
TGCGCCAGCAGCTTTCAGGACCTGAACACCGGGGAGCTGTTTTTT
CASSFQDLNTGELFF
>NA|TRBJ2-1|TRBV9|TRBD2
TGTGCCAGCAGCGGAGCGGGAGAGGAGTTCTTC
CASSGAGEEFF
>NA|TRBJ2-1|TRBV7-2|TRBD2
TGTGCCAGCAGCTTCCGGACTAGTCATTACAATGAGCAGTTCTTC
CASSFRTSHYNEQFF
>few|TRBJ2-1|TRBV2|NA
TGTGCCAGCAGTGAAGACGGCAACTCCTACAATGAGCAGTTCTTC
CASSEDGNSYNEQFF
>many|TRBJ1-1|TRBV7-9|NA
TGTGCCAGCAGCTCCATTAAGAACACTGAAGCTTTCTTT
CASSSIKNTEAFF
>NA|TRBJ2-1|TRBV7-8|TRBD1
TGTGCCAGCAGCTGGTCGGGACAGGGTAATGAGCAGTTCTTC
CASSWSGQGNEQFF
>few|TRBJ2-1|TRBV5-1|TRBD2
TGCGCCAGCAGCTGGTATGATCGGACTAGTAAGGGAAATGAGCAGTTCTTC
CASSWYDRTSKGNEQFF
>NA|TRBJ1-1|TRBV7-2|NA
TGTGCCATCGTCGGGGGAGGATCGCAGTCCACTGAAGCTTTCTTT
CAIVGGGSQSTEAFF
>few|TRBJ1-2|TRBV5-1|NA
TGCGCCAGCAGCCCTACGACCGGGAGCTATGGCTACACCTTC
CASSPTTGSYGYTF
>few|TRBJ2-2|TRBV10-3|TRBD2
TGTGCCATCAGACATAGCGGGAGCGGGTCTACCGGGGAGCTGTTTTTT
CAIRHSGSGSTGELFF
>many|TRBJ1-5|TRBV7-8|NA
TGTGCCAGCAGCTTAGGAGGGGTCAATCAGCCCCAGCATTTT
CASSLGGVNQPQHF
>few|TRBJ2-7|TRBV7-2|NA
TGTGCCAGCAGCGTTAGCCGCGACCGCTCCTACGAGCAGTACTTC
CASSVSRDRSYEQYF
>NA|TRBJ2-1|TRBV3-1|NA
TGTGCCAGCAGCCAAGTGTACAATGAGCAGTTCTTC
CASSQVYNEQFF
>NA|TRBJ1-1|TRBV7-2|NA
TGTGCCAGCAGCTTGTCTCCCCCCGGGACTGAAGCTTTCTTT
CASSLSPPGTEAFF
>NA|TRBJ1-6|TRBV18|NA
TGTGACAGCTCACCGAGGAATTCACCCCTCCACTTT
CDSSPRNSPLHF